Each of the 5 T cell receptor beta chains below was sequenced from the same sample in a study of siplizumab effects on memory and regulatory T cells. Produced via immunoSEQ multiplex PCR; TCRdb's table is partial and in-frame only. The sample yields tens of thousands of clones, around four fifths seen once. The sequenced sample consisted of memory CD4+ T cells sorted from blood. These receptors originate from a human donor in good health.

This clone has only one observation. V and J are TRBV6-5 and TRBJ2-5; 9 positions agree with TRBD1. The CDR3 has 15 residues. V lost 6 bases to trimming and J lost 5 bases; unmatched junction nucleotides: 10. CDR1 is MNHEY, CDR2 SVGAGI, per germline. The CDR3 loop is CASSLQGAQGETQYF. CDR3 in DNA: TGTGCCAGCAGCCTACAGGGGGCGCAGGGGGAGACCCAGTACTTC.

The CDR3 protein is CATQRERETQYF. The CDR3 coding sequence is TGTGCCACCCAGCGGGAGAGGGAGACCCAGTACTTC. The rearrangement uses TRBV30 and TRBJ2-5; TRBD2 agrees at 8 bases. The J segment lost 5 bases and the V segment lost 8 bases, leaving 7 bases of the junction unmatched. This CDR3 has 12 amino acids. Germline V gene sequence: CDR1 GTSNPN, CDR2 SVGIG (reference sequence).

The V gene is TRBV7-9, the J gene TRBJ1-2, with D maybe TRBD1 (6 bases). This CDR3 spans 15 amino acids. Germline CDR1 reads SEHNR; CDR2 reads FQNEAQ (reference sequence). V was cut by 2 bases and J by 3 bases, with 13 bases left in between. The CDR3 DNA reads TGTGCCAGCAGCTTATTGCAGGAGGGGGACTATGGCTACACCTTC. It codes for CASSLLQEGDYGYTF. Full variable domain (outside the CDR3, taken from reference TRBV7-9 and TRBJ1-2): DTGVSQNPRHKITKRGQNVTFRCDPISEHNRLYWYRQTLGQGPEFLTYFQNEAQLEKSRLLSDRFSAERPKGSFSTLEIQRTEQGDSAMYLCASSLLQEGDYGYTFGSGTRLTVV.

The chain uses TRBV4-2 and TRBJ2-5, with D possibly matching TRBD1 (8 bases). The CDR3 length is 14 residues. CDR1 and CDR2 (germline): LGHNA, YNFKEQ. V was shortened by 4 bases and J by 4 bases, with 13 bases between the two germline ends. CDR3 loop: CASSPTGGGETQYF. The CDR3 bases are TGTGCCAGCAGCCCCACAGGGGGGGGAGAGACCCAGTACTTC.

A single count supports this clone. The chain has TRBV30 and TRBJ2-3; no clear D gene. CDR3 length: 11 amino acids. The germline V gene has CDR1 GTSNPN and CDR2 SVGIG (reference sequence). V lost 5 bases to trimming and J lost 1 base, with 4 bases between them. The CDR3: CAWVGTDTQYF. CDR3 DNA: TGTGCCTGGGTGGGCACAGATACGCAGTATTTT. Full variable domain (outside the CDR3, taken from reference TRBV30 and TRBJ2-3): SQTIHQWPATLVQPVGSPLSLECTVEGTSNPNLYWYRQAAGRGLQLLFYSVGIGQISSEVPQNLSASRPQDRQFILSSKKLLLSDSGFYLCAWVGTDTQYFGPGTRLTVL.